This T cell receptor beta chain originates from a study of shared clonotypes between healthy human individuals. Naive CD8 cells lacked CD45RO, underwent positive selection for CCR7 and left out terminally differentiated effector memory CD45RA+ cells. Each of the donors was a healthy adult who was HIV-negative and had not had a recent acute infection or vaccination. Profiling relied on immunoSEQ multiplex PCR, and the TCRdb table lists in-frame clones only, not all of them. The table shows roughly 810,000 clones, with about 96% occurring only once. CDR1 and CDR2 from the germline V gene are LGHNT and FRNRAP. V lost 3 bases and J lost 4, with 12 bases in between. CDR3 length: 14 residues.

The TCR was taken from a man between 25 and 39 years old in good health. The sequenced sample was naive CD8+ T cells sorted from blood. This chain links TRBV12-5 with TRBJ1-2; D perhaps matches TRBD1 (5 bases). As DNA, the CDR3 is TGTGCTAGTGGTTTATCGGGGGTCCTCTATGGCTACACCTTC. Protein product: CASGLSGVLYGYTF.